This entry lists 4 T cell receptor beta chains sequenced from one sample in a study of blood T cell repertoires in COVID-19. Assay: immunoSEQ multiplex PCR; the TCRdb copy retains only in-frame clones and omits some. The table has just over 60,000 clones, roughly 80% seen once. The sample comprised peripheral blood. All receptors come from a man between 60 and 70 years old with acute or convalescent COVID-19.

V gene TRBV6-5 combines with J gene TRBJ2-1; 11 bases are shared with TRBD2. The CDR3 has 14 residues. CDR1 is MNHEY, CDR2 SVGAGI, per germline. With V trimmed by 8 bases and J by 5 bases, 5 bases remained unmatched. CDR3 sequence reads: CASSGLAGHNEQFF. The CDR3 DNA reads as TGTGCCAGCTCCGGACTAGCGGGCCACAATGAGCAGTTCTTC.

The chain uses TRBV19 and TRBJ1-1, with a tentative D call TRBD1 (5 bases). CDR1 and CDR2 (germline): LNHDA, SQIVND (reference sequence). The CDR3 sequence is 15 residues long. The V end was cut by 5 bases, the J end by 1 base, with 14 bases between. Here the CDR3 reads CASSPGGGRNTEAFF. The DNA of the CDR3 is TGTGCCAGTAGTCCCGGGGGGGGAAGGAACACTGAAGCTTTCTTT.

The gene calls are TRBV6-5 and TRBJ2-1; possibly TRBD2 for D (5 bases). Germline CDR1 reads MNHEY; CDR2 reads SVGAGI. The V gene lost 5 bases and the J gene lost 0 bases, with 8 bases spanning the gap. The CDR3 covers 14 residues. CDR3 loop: CASSPRDSYNEQFF. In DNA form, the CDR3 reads TGTGCCAGCAGTCCACGGGACTCCTACAATGAGCAGTTCTTC.

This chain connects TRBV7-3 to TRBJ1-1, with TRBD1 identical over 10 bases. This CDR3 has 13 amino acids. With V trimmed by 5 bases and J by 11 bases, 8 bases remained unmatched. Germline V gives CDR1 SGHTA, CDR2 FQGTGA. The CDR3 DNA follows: TGTGCCAGCAGCCCAGGACAGGGGGGTGGTGCTTTCTTT. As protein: CASSPGQGGGAFF.